The clone carrying this TCR beta chain has more than one count but fewer than ten. A much larger clonotype is one base distant, so this may be a read error. The data were taken from a study of blood T cells in healthy people across ages. The authors ran a second PCR of about 7 to 12 cycles using a sample-barcoded 5' primer and a J-beta primer mix. MiXCR, run by TCRdb on the 5' RACE reads, gives a single entry per CDR3 protein. The sample contains fewer than 750,000 distinct CDR3 sequences, roughly half of which appear only once. The CDR3 has 13 amino acids. Germline V lookup: CDR1 SGHRS, CDR2 YFSETQ. The V and J ends lost 2 bases and 7 bases respectively, with 10 bases between them.

This receptor was identified in a woman older than 75 in good health. Material: blood. The J gene is TRBJ2-1, the V gene TRBV5-1; D gene uncertain. The CDR3 spells CASSFDRLNEQFF. CDR3 coding DNA: TGCGCCAGCAGCTTTGATAGATTGAATGAGCAGTTCTTC.